This entry lists 25 T cell receptor beta chains sequenced from one sample in a study of T-cell memory formation after mild COVID-19. TCRdb re-analysed the 5' RACE reads in MiXCR, keeping a single row per CDR3 protein. The data show tens of thousands of distinct CDR3 sequences, approximately 16% seen once. The sequencing sample was made of PBMCs or a T cell subset sorted from them (not recorded which). Receptor source: a man aged 18 to 35 who had mild COVID-19 (a few samples of this study predate the infection). Cell type and time point are not known.

The rearrangement links TRBV20-1 to TRBJ2-7, with 11 nucleotides matching TRBD1. The V gene end was trimmed by 3 bases and the J gene end by 4 bases; junction bases not matched to a gene: 5. Germline CDR1 is DFQATT and CDR2 is SNEGSKA (reference sequence). The length of the CDR3 is 14 residues. For the CDR3, the DNA is TGCAGTGCTAGGAGCCGGGACAGGGGGTACGAGCAGTACTTC. This translates into CSARSRDRGYEQYF.

This clonotype was observed a few times. V usage is TRBV3-1 and J usage is TRBJ2-7; 7 nucleotides align to TRBD1. V shed 4 bases, J shed 1 base, and the junction held 10 bases outside the gene matches. This CDR3 spans 16 amino acids. Germline CDR1 is LGHDT and CDR2 is YNNKEL (reference sequence). CDR3 nucleotides: TGTGCCAGCAGCCCCGCACCGGGACAGACATCCTACGAGCAGTACTTC. Protein product: CASSPAPGQTSYEQYF.

The genes are TRBV21-1 and TRBJ2-7. TRBV21-1 corresponds to a pseudogene. The CDR3 is 13 residues long. CDR3 protein: CASSKVKLYEQYV. The CDR3 DNA reads as TGTGCCAGCAGCAAAGTTAAACTCTACGAGCAGTACGTC.

This clonotype was detected once. V gene TRBV19 combines with J gene TRBJ2-7; 12 bases are a match to TRBD2. Germline V CDR1 and CDR2: LNHDA, SQIVND (reference sequence). The CDR3 has 15 residues. V trimming: 1 base; J trimming: 2 bases; junction bases outside the gene matches: 0. The CDR3 DNA is TGTGCCAGTAGTATAGGGACTAGCGGGACCTACGAGCAGTACTTC. This gives the protein CASSIGTSGTYEQYF.

This clonotype was observed a handful of times. V gene TRBV7-6 combines with J gene TRBJ2-5; D remains unclear. CDR1 is SGHVS and CDR2 is FNYEAQ in the germline V gene. Trimming took off 1 base at V and 3 bases at J, with 9 bases between the two ends. The CDR3 length is 14 residues. CDR3 in amino acids: CASSLGPEEETQYF. CDR3 nucleotides: TGTGCCAGCAGCTTAGGTCCCGAGGAAGAGACCCAGTACTTC.

The genes are TRBV6-5 and TRBJ1-1; TRBD1 is a possible D gene (6 bases). V gave up 1 base and J gave up 6 bases, with 12 bases separating them. The CDR3 has 14 residues. Germline assignment: CDR1 MNHEY and CDR2 SVGAGI. Written as DNA, the CDR3 is TGTGCCAGCAGTTACTGGGGGGGCAGCGCTGAAGCTTTCTTT. As protein: CASSYWGGSAEAFF.

The table lists this clonotype with a few counts. The V and J genes are TRBV7-8 and TRBJ2-7; D remains ambiguous. Deletions cut 2 bases from V and 0 bases from J, with 5 bases between. Germline lookup yields CDR1 SGHVS and CDR2 FQNEAQ. This CDR3 is built from 13 residues. The CDR3, as DNA: TGTGCCAGCAGCTTACCGGGCTCCTACGAGCAGTACGTC. Amino acids: CASSLPGSYEQYV.

The rearrangement joins TRBV10-3 to TRBJ1-1; D is unresolved. Trimming cost V 10 bases and J 8 bases, with 14 bases left between them. The CDR3 spans 11 residues. Germline CDR1 ENHRY, CDR2 SYGVKD. The CDR3 reads CATGDGFEAFF. CDR3 bases: TGTGCCACCGGGGATGGCTTCGAAGCTTTCTTT.

This clonotype was seen a few times. V is TRBV10-3 and J is TRBJ2-5; TRBD1 agrees at 10 bases. Germline assignment: CDR1 ENHRY and CDR2 SYGVKD. V trimming: 4 bases; J trimming: 5 bases; junction bases outside the gene matches: 7. The CDR3 covers 15 residues. Here the CDR3 reads CAISGGTGDAETQYF. The CDR3 DNA is TGTGCCATCAGTGGCGGGACAGGGGATGCGGAGACCCAGTACTTC.

The chain employs TRBV4-1 and TRBJ1-2, with D perhaps TRBD1 (6 bases). Trimming left V 4 bases short and J 0 bases short, with 12 bases between. The V gene's germline CDR1 is MGHRA and CDR2 YSYEKL. This CDR3 is 15 amino acids long. This CDR3 reads CASSRQGMSNYGYTF. The CDR3 DNA reads TGCGCCAGCAGCCGCCAGGGGATGTCTAACTATGGCTACACCTTC.

V is TRBV20-1 and J is TRBJ2-7; TRBD1 might be the D (6 bases). CDR1 is DFQATT and CDR2 is SNEGSKA in the germline V gene (reference sequence). Trimming left V 3 bases short and J 4 bases short, with 7 bases between. The CDR3 runs to 11 residues. CDR3 sequence (DNA): TGCAGTGCTAGGAGGGGGTACGAGCAGTACTTC. Protein: CSARRGYEQYF.

The chain combines TRBV4-3 with TRBJ1-3; D not certain. Trimming took 5 bases from V and 2 from J, leaving 7 bases between them. Germline CDR1 LGHNA, CDR2 YSLEER. This CDR3 contains 13 residues. Written as DNA, the CDR3 is TGCGCCAGCAGCGGTTCTCCTGGAAACACCATATATTTT. This translates into CASSGSPGNTIYF.

This rearrangement joins TRBV5-1 to TRBJ2-2, with 9 bases fitting TRBD1. This CDR3 spans 15 amino acids. V shed 4 bases and J 6 bases; nucleotides not matched to a gene: 7. Germline V gene sequence: CDR1 SGHRS, CDR2 YFSETQ. This CDR3 reads CASSPSTGGSGELFF. The CDR3, as DNA: TGCGCCAGCAGCCCCTCGACAGGGGGATCCGGGGAGCTGTTTTTT.

V is TRBV12-3 or TRBV12-4 and J is TRBJ1-1; D gene unclear. CDR3 size: 14 residues. Trimming removed 6 bases from V and 2 bases from J, with 13 bases in between. The CDR3 protein is CASRDGLYNTEAFF. In nucleotides, the CDR3 is TGTGCCAGCAGGGACGGACTGTACAACACTGAAGCTTTCTTT.

This clonotype was seen a few times. The V call is TRBV20-1, the J call TRBJ2-1; a possible D gene is TRBD1 (6 bases). The CDR3 runs to 12 residues. V was clipped by 6 bases and J by 8 bases, with 14 bases between them. Germline V lookup: CDR1 DFQATT, CDR2 SNEGSKA (reference sequence). The CDR3 spells CSAPHYRDEQFF. In DNA form, the CDR3 reads TGCAGTGCCCCACACTACAGGGATGAGCAGTTCTTC.

This clonotype showed up many times. This chain links TRBV12-3 or TRBV12-4 with TRBJ2-5; 8 bases are shared with TRBD2. Trimming at V came to 6 bases and at J to 5 bases, leaving 5 bases not matched to a gene. This CDR3 is built from 13 residues. CDR3 protein: CASSGGVKETQYF. DNA of the CDR3: TGTGCCAGCAGCGGGGGGGTAAAGGAGACCCAGTACTTC.

This clonotype came up a few times. The chain couples TRBV7-9 to TRBJ2-7, with D possibly TRBD2 on 6 matching bases. CDR1 and CDR2 from the germline V gene are SEHNR and FQNEAQ (reference sequence). The length of the CDR3 is 14 residues. Trimming removed 4 bases from V and 0 bases from J, with 10 bases in between. CDR3: CASSSRDGSYEQYF. CDR3 sequence (DNA): TGTGCCAGCAGCTCGCGGGACGGCTCCTACGAGCAGTACTTC.

This chain links TRBV27 with TRBJ2-5, with 7 bases matching TRBD1. V lost 2 bases to trimming and J lost 0 bases; unmatched junction nucleotides: 3. Germline V CDR1 and CDR2: MNHEY, SMNVEV (reference sequence). The CDR3 is 15 residues long. The CDR3 is CASSLSRGYQETQYF. As DNA, the CDR3 is TGTGCCAGCAGTTTAAGCAGGGGGTACCAAGAGACCCAGTACTTC.

The V gene is TRBV29-1, the J gene TRBJ2-3, with a weak D call TRBD2 (6 bases). V was cut by 6 bases and J by 0 bases, with 13 bases left in between. This CDR3 spans 14 amino acids. CDR1 and CDR2 from the germline V gene are SQVTM and ANQGSEA. CDR3 coding DNA: TGCAGCGTGGGAGGACTTTCTAGCACAGATACGCAGTATTTT. It encodes CSVGGLSSTDTQYF.

The rearrangement links TRBV7-6 to TRBJ1-4; possibly TRBD1 for D (6 bases). The V end was cut by 5 bases, the J end by 8 bases, with 21 bases between. The CDR3 runs to 16 residues. From germline, CDR1 is SGHVS and CDR2 FNYEAQ. The CDR3 bases are TGTGCCAGCAGCCCCTGGGGGCAGCCTTATGGAGAAAAACTGTTTTTT. Protein: CASSPWGQPYGEKLFF. The variable domain in full, completed from reference TRBV7-6 and TRBJ1-4, reads GAGVSQSPRYKVTKRGQDVALRCDPISGHVSLYWYRQALGQGPEFLTYFNYEAQQDKSGLPNDRFSAERPEGSISTLTIQRTEQRDSAMYRCASSPWGQPYGEKLFFGSGTQLSVL.

J is TRBJ2-5 and V is TRBV5-1; TRBD1 aligns across 7 bases. The ends lost 3 bases at V and 1 base at J; junction bases unmatched: 6. The CDR3 has 15 residues. Germline V gene sequence: CDR1 SGHRS, CDR2 YFSETQ. The CDR3 loop is CASSSGQSTQETQYF. The CDR3, as DNA: TGCGCCAGCAGCTCGGGACAGAGTACCCAAGAGACCCAGTACTTC.

The chain has TRBV4-3 and TRBJ2-1, with D possibly matching TRBD2 (6 bases). Trimming shortened V by 1 base and J by 6 bases, and 10 bases separated the two germline ends. CDR3 size: 14 residues. Germline CDR1 LGHNA, CDR2 YSLEER. CDR3 coding DNA: TGCGCCAGCAGCCAAGGGGGGGTTCTCAATGAGCAGTTCTTC. Translation gives CASSQGGVLNEQFF.

This clonotype was seen more than once but under ten times. The chain has TRBV27 and TRBJ1-2; D possibly corresponds to TRBD1 (6 bases). The CDR3 runs to 15 residues. Germline loops: CDR1 MNHEY, CDR2 SMNVEV (reference sequence). Trimming stripped 5 bases from V and 0 bases from J, with 13 bases between. The CDR3 region has the DNA TGTGCCAGCAGTGCCGTCCAGGGGACTAACTATGGCTACACCTTC. Protein product: CASSAVQGTNYGYTF.

The chain carries TRBV12-3 or TRBV12-4 and TRBJ2-5; no firm D call. This CDR3 is 13 amino acids long. V lost 6 bases to trimming and J lost 3 bases, with 11 bases between them. This CDR3 reads CASRVGLKETQYF. In DNA form, the CDR3 reads TGTGCCAGCAGGGTCGGCCTAAAAGAGACCCAGTACTTC.

The chain joins TRBV9 to TRBJ1-5, with TRBD1 as a possible D gene (6 bases). There are 15 residues in the CDR3. V lost 3 bases to trimming and J lost 3 bases, with 13 bases between them. Germline CDR1 reads SGDLS; CDR2 reads YYNGEE. CDR3 residues: CASSAGTGYNQPQHF. The CDR3, as DNA: TGTGCCAGCAGCGCAGGTACAGGGTACAATCAGCCCCAGCATTTT. Supplemented by reference TRBV9 and TRBJ1-5, the full variable domain reads DSGVTQTPKHLITATGQRVTLRCSPRSGDLSVYWYQQSLDQGLQFLIQYYNGEERAKGNILERFSAQQFPDLHSELNLSSLELGDSALYFCASSAGTGYNQPQHFGDGTRLSIL.